Listed below are T cell receptor beta chains from one sample, sequenced in a study of blood T cell repertoires in COVID-19. Sequencing used immunoSEQ multiplex PCR; TCRdb keeps in-frame clones, though not all of them. The sample includes approximately 300,000 clones, 80% to 95% of them seen just once. Sequencing input: peripheral blood. The origin of the receptors is a woman aged 30 to 39 with COVID-19, enrolled during active disease. Each CDR3 is given with its conserved first and last residue. D genes are given only for firm matches. Expanded clones get a size class; other rows say once, few or many, or leave the size out.

d_call: -
v_call: TRBV30
clone_size: -
j_call: TRBJ1-1
cdr3_aa: CAWRTVNTEAFF
cdr3_nt: TGTGCCTGGAGGACAGTGAACACTGAAGCTTTCTTT

d_call: -
v_call: TRBV10-3
clone_size: -
j_call: TRBJ1-5
cdr3_aa: CAISDLDRPNQPQHF
cdr3_nt: TGTGCCATCAGTGATTTGGACAGACCCAATCAGCCCCAGCATTTT

d_call: TRBD2
v_call: TRBV27
clone_size: once
j_call: TRBJ2-2
cdr3_aa: CASSFWRETGELFF
cdr3_nt: TGTGCCAGCAGTTTCTGGCGGGAGACCGGGGAGCTGTTTTTT

d_call: -
v_call: TRBV30
clone_size: once
j_call: TRBJ1-6
cdr3_aa: CAWSPGQSSYNSPLHF
cdr3_nt: TGTGCCTGGAGCCCCGGACAGAGCTCCTATAATTCACCCCTCCACTTT

d_call: TRBD2
v_call: TRBV3-1/TRBV3-2
clone_size: -
j_call: TRBJ2-5
cdr3_aa: CASGQGTSSQETQYF
cdr3_nt: TGTGCCAGCGGACAAGGGACTAGCTCTCAAGAGACCCAGTACTTC

d_call: -
v_call: TRBV4-1
clone_size: -
j_call: TRBJ1-1
cdr3_aa: CASHLRVGGTEAFF
cdr3_nt: TGCGCCAGTCATCTCAGGGTTGGTGGAACTGAAGCTTTCTTT

d_call: -
v_call: TRBV30
clone_size: -
j_call: TRBJ1-3
cdr3_aa: CAWSVLQGSGNTIYF
cdr3_nt: TGTGCCTGGAGTGTACTTCAGGGTTCTGGAAACACCATATATTTT

d_call: TRBD1
v_call: TRBV15
clone_size: -
j_call: TRBJ1-4
cdr3_aa: CATSRETGFNEKLFF
cdr3_nt: TGTGCCACCAGCAGAGAGACAGGGTTTAATGAAAAACTGTTTTTT

d_call: TRBD2
v_call: TRBV30
clone_size: -
j_call: TRBJ2-1
cdr3_aa: CAWDSREDLKNEQFF
cdr3_nt: TGTGCCTGGGATTCACGGGAGGACCTAAAGAATGAGCAGTTCTTC

d_call: -
v_call: TRBV30
clone_size: -
j_call: TRBJ1-2
cdr3_aa: CAWRAGIWYGYTF
cdr3_nt: TGTGCCTGGAGGGCAGGGATTTGGTATGGCTACACCTTC

d_call: -
v_call: TRBV5-1
clone_size: -
j_call: TRBJ1-3
cdr3_aa: CASSPYRGFSGNTIYF
cdr3_nt: TGCGCCAGCAGCCCCTATCGGGGGTTCTCTGGAAACACCATATATTTT

d_call: TRBD1
v_call: TRBV4-1
clone_size: -
j_call: TRBJ1-2
cdr3_aa: CASSQDPTRTGPYYGYTF
cdr3_nt: TGCGCCAGCAGCCAAGACCCAACTCGGACAGGCCCATACTATGGCTACACCTTC

d_call: TRBD1
v_call: TRBV7-6
clone_size: -
j_call: TRBJ2-7
cdr3_aa: CASSLATGYPYEQYF
cdr3_nt: TGTGCCAGCAGCTTAGCGACAGGGTATCCCTACGAGCAGTACTTC

d_call: -
v_call: TRBV7-2
clone_size: -
j_call: TRBJ2-7
cdr3_aa: CASSLSEGVYEQYF
cdr3_nt: TGTGCCAGCAGCCTCAGCGAAGGGGTGTACGAGCAGTACTTC

d_call: TRBD2
v_call: TRBV27
clone_size: -
j_call: TRBJ2-4
cdr3_aa: CASSAPSGRDKNIQYF
cdr3_nt: TGTGCCAGCAGTGCACCAAGCGGGAGAGACAAAAACATTCAGTACTTC

d_call: -
v_call: TRBV5-1
clone_size: once
j_call: TRBJ2-7
cdr3_aa: CASSLEAGGTYEQYF
cdr3_nt: TGCGCCAGCAGCTTGGAGGCGGGCGGAACCTACGAGCAGTACTTC

d_call: TRBD2
v_call: TRBV6-5
clone_size: -
j_call: TRBJ2-1
cdr3_aa: CASRETSGSYNEQFF
cdr3_nt: TGTGCCAGCAGAGAGACTAGCGGATCCTACAATGAGCAGTTCTTC

d_call: TRBD1
v_call: TRBV13
clone_size: -
j_call: TRBJ1-4
cdr3_aa: CASSSRGSNEKLFF
cdr3_nt: TGTGCCAGCAGCTCCAGGGGGTCTAATGAAAAACTGTTTTTT

d_call: -
v_call: TRBV5-1
clone_size: -
j_call: TRBJ1-2
cdr3_aa: CASSFTGLSLANYGYTF
cdr3_nt: TGCGCCAGCAGCTTCACAGGCTTATCTTTAGCTAACTATGGCTACACCTTC

d_call: -
v_call: TRBV27
clone_size: -
j_call: TRBJ1-1
cdr3_aa: CASSSIQGPSFAFF
cdr3_nt: TGTGCCAGCAGTTCAATCCAGGGTCCCAGCTTTGCTTTCTTT

d_call: -
v_call: TRBV28
clone_size: few
j_call: TRBJ1-1
cdr3_aa: CASSLMRGTFF
cdr3_nt: TGTGCCAGCAGTTTAATGAGGGGGACTTTCTTT

d_call: -
v_call: TRBV6-1
clone_size: -
j_call: TRBJ1-5
cdr3_aa: CASSGGKDRRNQPQHF
cdr3_nt: TGTGCCAGCAGTGGAGGGAAGGACAGACGCAATCAGCCCCAGCATTTT

d_call: -
v_call: TRBV28
clone_size: -
j_call: TRBJ1-2
cdr3_aa: CASSLTGRGYTF
cdr3_nt: TGTGCCAGCAGTTTGACGGGGAGAGGCTACACCTTC

d_call: TRBD2
v_call: TRBV5-1
clone_size: -
j_call: TRBJ2-7
cdr3_aa: CASSLGLAGGYEQYF
cdr3_nt: TGCGCCAGCAGCTTGGGTTTAGCGGGAGGCTACGAGCAGTACTTC

d_call: -
v_call: TRBV7-3
clone_size: -
j_call: TRBJ2-7
cdr3_aa: CASSSPPEDYEQYF
cdr3_nt: TGTGCCAGCAGCTCCCCGCCGGAGGACTACGAGCAGTACTTC

d_call: TRBD1
v_call: TRBV7-8
clone_size: once
j_call: TRBJ2-4
cdr3_aa: CASSPGRDRVSKNIQYF
cdr3_nt: TGTGCCAGCAGCCCCGGCCGGGACAGGGTGTCCAAAAACATTCAGTACTTC

d_call: -
v_call: TRBV4-3
clone_size: -
j_call: TRBJ2-2
cdr3_aa: CASSQDHGGTGELFF
cdr3_nt: TGCGCCAGCAGCCAAGATCACGGAGGCACCGGGGAGCTGTTTTTT

d_call: TRBD1
v_call: TRBV14
clone_size: -
j_call: TRBJ1-2
cdr3_aa: CASSRDSKGYGYTF
cdr3_nt: TGTGCCAGCAGCCGGGACAGTAAGGGGTATGGCTACACCTTC